One and the same sample provided the 5 T cell receptor beta chains below, sequenced in a study of cytomegalovirus exposure and HLA in healthy donors. Use of 60 Vbeta and 13 Jbeta primers characterized the PCR. Sequenced by immunoSEQ multiplex PCR; TCRdb stores in-frame clones only, minus some. The sample includes some 170,000 clones, roughly four fifths seen only once; the top ten take less than 1.2%. Material: PBMCs. All receptors derive from a woman aged 40 to 50 in good health and CMV-seronegative.

This clone appeared a single time. J is TRBJ1-2 and V is TRBV5-1; possibly TRBD1 for D (6 bases). This CDR3 region has 12 residues. In germline, CDR1 is SGHRS, CDR2 YFSETQ. V was cut by 4 bases and J by 8 bases, with 12 bases left in between. The CDR3 sequence: CASSLRDNGYTF. DNA of the CDR3: TGCGCCAGCAGCCTCCGGGACAACGGCTACACCTTC.

The J gene is TRBJ2-7, the V gene TRBV25-1; 16 nucleotides match TRBD2. Germline V gene sequence: CDR1 MGHDK, CDR2 SYGVNS. Unmatched junction bases numbered 9, after V lost 8 bases and J lost 8 bases. The CDR3 runs to 15 residues. The DNA for the CDR3 is TGTGCCAGCTGTAAGACGGGACTAGCGGGAGGGCAGCAGTACTTC. Protein sequence: CASCKTGLAGGQQYF.

The chain links TRBV15 to TRBJ2-5; D is unclear. From germline, CDR1 is LNHNV and CDR2 YYDKDF (reference sequence). V lost 3 bases to trimming and J lost 2 bases, with 7 bases between them. The CDR3 spans 13 residues. DNA for the CDR3: TGTGCCACCAGCAGGTTGCTACAAGAGACCCAGTACTTC. The encoded protein is CATSRLLQETQYF.

The V call is TRBV10-1, the J call TRBJ2-1; TRBD2 matches 9 bases. Losses at the gene ends were 10 bases for V and 4 bases for J; bases not matched to a gene: 11. This CDR3 has 15 amino acids. Germline-derived CDR1 and CDR2 are WNHNN and SYGVQD (reference sequence). This CDR3 reads CANLLLAGPYNEQFF. The CDR3 nucleotides are TGCGCCAACCTCTTGCTAGCGGGGCCTTACAATGAGCAGTTCTTC.

The chain employs TRBV2 and TRBJ2-2; TRBD2 aligns across 8 bases. The length of the CDR3 is 16 residues. Germline trimming cut 3 bases from V and 1 base from J; bases unmatched to any gene: 4. Germline CDR1 is SNHLY and CDR2 is FYNNEI. CDR3 nucleotide sequence: TGTGCCAGCAGTGAGGGGGCGGGAGGGAACACCGGGGAGCTGTTTTTT. This sequence encodes CASSEGAGGNTGELFF.